These T cell receptor beta chains were read from a single sample in a study of blood T cell repertoires in COVID-19. The table came from immunoSEQ multiplex PCR; TCRdb's copy has only in-frame clones and leaves some out. The sample contains under 140,000 clones, nearly 90% of which appear only once. The sample consisted of peripheral blood. These receptors came from a human donor in a cohort sampled during active COVID-19. Both conserved end residues are part of each CDR3. Each record gives: J gene, V gene, D gene, CDR3 protein. The D gene is left open where the match is weak.

j_gene: TRBJ2-1; v_gene: TRBV9; d_gene: NA; CDR3aa: CASSASVLAGSYNEQFF
j_gene: TRBJ2-5; v_gene: TRBV29-1; d_gene: TRBD2; CDR3aa: CSVGGVAGGPGETQYF
j_gene: TRBJ1-2; v_gene: TRBV10-3; d_gene: TRBD1; CDR3aa: CAISTTPGQGATF
j_gene: TRBJ1-1; v_gene: TRBV30; d_gene: NA; CDR3aa: CAWSGGRETPEAFF
j_gene: TRBJ2-7; v_gene: TRBV6-9; d_gene: NA; CDR3aa: CASSYRRVMGGGDAYGKQYF
j_gene: TRBJ2-5; v_gene: TRBV10-3; d_gene: TRBD2; CDR3aa: CASGLALGPQETQYF
j_gene: TRBJ2-3; v_gene: TRBV5-8; d_gene: NA; CDR3aa: CASSRAGTHPSTDTQYF
j_gene: TRBJ1-2; v_gene: TRBV27; d_gene: NA; CDR3aa: CASSFGQNYGYTF
j_gene: TRBJ2-1; v_gene: TRBV6-5; d_gene: TRBD1; CDR3aa: CATAGTGPNEQFF
j_gene: TRBJ2-7; v_gene: TRBV5-1; d_gene: NA; CDR3aa: CASSLTREREQYF
j_gene: TRBJ2-7; v_gene: TRBV4-1; d_gene: NA; CDR3aa: CASSQATGWSYEQYF
j_gene: TRBJ1-1; v_gene: TRBV12-3/TRBV12-4; d_gene: NA; CDR3aa: CASSSRQTEAFF
j_gene: TRBJ2-5; v_gene: TRBV5-1; d_gene: TRBD1; CDR3aa: CASSPGTAKETQYF
j_gene: TRBJ2-5; v_gene: TRBV5-4; d_gene: TRBD2; CDR3aa: CASSAGGTAETQYF
j_gene: TRBJ1-3; v_gene: TRBV6-5; d_gene: TRBD1; CDR3aa: CASSYSQGAYTIYF
j_gene: TRBJ1-1; v_gene: TRBV19; d_gene: TRBD1; CDR3aa: CASSPDRDSTEAFF
j_gene: TRBJ2-6; v_gene: TRBV2; d_gene: NA; CDR3aa: CASREDGVDGANVLTF
j_gene: TRBJ1-1; v_gene: TRBV5-1; d_gene: NA; CDR3aa: CASSLFSTTEAFF
j_gene: TRBJ2-4; v_gene: TRBV24-1; d_gene: NA; CDR3aa: CATSDSTGIQYF
j_gene: TRBJ1-1; v_gene: TRBV7-3; d_gene: NA; CDR3aa: CASRETVNTEAFF
j_gene: TRBJ2-4; v_gene: TRBV30; d_gene: TRBD2; CDR3aa: CAWGGRLADWVAKNIQYF
j_gene: TRBJ1-6; v_gene: TRBV28; d_gene: TRBD1; CDR3aa: CASSPRQGDNSPLHF
j_gene: TRBJ2-7; v_gene: TRBV10-1; d_gene: TRBD1; CDR3aa: CASSPGQGKGEQYF
j_gene: TRBJ2-3; v_gene: TRBV9; d_gene: NA; CDR3aa: CASSPPEDTQYF
j_gene: TRBJ1-4; v_gene: TRBV19; d_gene: NA; CDR3aa: CASSTGRANEKLFF